The TCR beta chain under discussion was sequenced for a study of neoadjuvant anti-PD-1 for oral cavity cancer. Time point here: after neoadjuvant nivolumab, at surgical resection. To note about this clone: Its matching antigen is unknown.

Study findings and constraints: Pretreatment Treg/Th17 ratio correlated inversely with post-treatment tumor clonality.

Some clones are missing from TCRdb's copy, which holds only in-frame ones; the method was immunoSEQ multiplex PCR. Here the sample spans tens of thousands of clones, roughly a quarter being singletons. The clonotype comes from a person aged 35-79 years with oral cavity squamous cell carcinoma. The sample in question was tumor tissue, obtained after nivolumab (anti-PD-1) treatment.

CDR3 sequence reads: CASSVDGGSSYNEQFF. In DNA form, the CDR3 reads TGTGCCAGCAGCGTAGACGGCGGGAGCTCCTACAATGAGCAGTTCTTC. The rearrangement uses TRBV9 and TRBJ2-1; 7 bases match TRBD2. The V gene end was trimmed by 0 bases and the J gene end by 0 bases; junction bases not matched to a gene: 3. The CDR3 spans 16 residues. Germline assignment: CDR1 SGDLS and CDR2 YYNGEE.